The present T cell receptor (beta chain) was sequenced within a study of CD4+ T cells in melanoma (dated by TCRdb to 2022 to 2024). Study-level background: The study investigated neoantigen-specific CD4+ T cells in human melanoma. The research as a whole found: Neoantigen-specific CD4+ T cells were reported to be correlated with the function of CD8+ T cells, macrophages and B cells. Neoantigen-specific CD4+ T cells in melanoma were reported to show diverse differentiation states.

Points on this clone: Its antigen remains undetermined. Base qualities are not at hand, and no much larger clone is one base apart.

Trimming costs V 0 bases and J 2 bases, and their ends lie 6 bases apart. The CDR3 goes from the cysteine to the phenylalanine over 14 residues. The sequence is cut down to CDR3 DNA, 42 bases in frame from base 1. From a lookup of the germline V gene, CDR1 and CDR2 are SGDLS and YYNGEE. The donors were melanoma patients. The library was built by means of the immunoSEQ multiplex PCR assay. TCRdb holds this immuneACCESS table with in-frame rearrangements only. Some clones are missing; in checked studies, unresolved V genes explain under half, and the rest has no known cause. The sample table records some 13,000 clones; about three quarters of these occur just once. Of the sample, approximately 16% falls within the top ten clones.

The origin of this receptor is a human donor with melanoma. Sequencing was done on a sample of cells from a culture (not recorded whether cultured in vitro). Recombination linked TRBV9 to TRBJ2-1; too little of a D gene remains to name it. The CDR3 reads as follows: CASSVEGAYNEQFF. The DNA sequence is TGTGCCAGCAGCGTAGAGGGTGCCTACAATGAGCAGTTCTTC. Extended through the reference TRBV9 and TRBJ2-1 proteins, this CDR3 yields the full variable domain: DSGVTQTPKHLITATGQRVTLRCSPRSGDLSVYWYQQSLDQGLQFLIQYYNGEERAKGNILERFSAQQFPDLHSELNLSSLELGDSALYFCASSVEGAYNEQFFGPGTRLTVL.